The clone carrying this T cell receptor (beta chain) appeared a single time. The protocol was immunoSEQ multiplex PCR, while the TCRdb copy is restricted to in-frame clones and leaves out a portion. The sample holds under 200,000 clones, 75% to 95% seen once. V was clipped by 9 bases and J by 7 bases, with 15 bases between them. The CDR3 has 12 residues. Germline V gene sequence: CDR1 KGHDR, CDR2 SFDVKD. This entry belongs to a study of blood T cell repertoires in COVID-19. Material for sequencing was peripheral blood. This sequence joins TRBV24-1 and TRBJ2-7; no clear D gene. The clonotype comes from a man aged 45-60 years with acute or convalescent COVID-19. CDR3 sequence reads: CATGQRLGEQYF. DNA of the CDR3: TGTGCCACCGGCCAGCGACTTGGTGAGCAGTACTTC.